This TCR beta chain is drawn from a study of response to subunit inactivated influenza vaccine. General study points: Few additional T cells are recruited per seasonal influenza vaccination, authors suggested.

There are a few counts of this clonotype. What it recognizes is unknown. Trimming left V 3 bases short and J 3 bases short, with 12 bases between. Germline lookup yields CDR1 DFQATT and CDR2 SNEGSKA (reference sequence). The CDR3 loop spans 14 amino acids. One entry per CDR3 protein results from TCRdb running MiXCR on the RT-PCR reads. This sample carries 400,000 to 650,000 distinct CDR3 sequences, roughly 7.9% of them seen once, and the ten largest clones take around 13%. The source material was PBMCs from blood, sampled around 25 months after vaccination. The rearrangement uses TRBV20-1 and TRBJ2-1; the D gene is possibly TRBD2 (6 bases). This receptor was identified in a man in his fifties or sixties who received an inactivated influenza vaccine. The CDR3 loop reads CSARSGGFYNEQFF. The CDR3 DNA sequence: TGCAGTGCTAGGTCCGGAGGGTTCTACAATGAGCAGTTCTTC.